These T cell receptor beta chains were read from a single sample in a study of blood T cell repertoires in COVID-19. Assay used: immunoSEQ multiplex PCR; TCRdb lists only in-frame clones, some missing. Of about 330,000 clones listed, roughly 87% are singletons. The material sequenced was PBMCs or T cells enriched from blood (not recorded which). These receptors all stem from a woman in her twenties or thirties who had recovered from COVID-19. CDR3s include the opening cysteine and the closing phenylalanine or tryptophan. The D gene is left open where the match is weak. Rows give clone size only sometimes, using once, few, many, or a class for an expanded clone.

V gene	D gene	clone size	J gene	CDR3 protein	CDR3 DNA
TRBV7-8	NA	NA	TRBJ1-6	CASSFGSSYNSPLHF	TGTGCCAGCAGCTTCGGGAGCTCCTATAATTCACCCCTCCACTTT
TRBV6-1	NA	NA	TRBJ2-1	CASSDEGGRGRNEQFF	TGTGCCAGCAGTGATGAGGGGGGGCGCGGTAGGAATGAGCAGTTCTTC
TRBV28	NA	few	TRBJ1-2	CASSLLPGGGYGYTF	TGTGCCAGCAGTTTACTCCCCGGGGGTGGCTATGGCTACACCTTC
TRBV28	NA	NA	TRBJ1-2	CASSLTGSYGYTF	TGTGCCAGCAGCCTGACAGGTTCCTATGGCTACACCTTC
TRBV19	TRBD1	once	TRBJ2-3	CASSTGQGVADTQYF	TGTGCCAGTAGTACGGGACAGGGGGTCGCAGATACGCAGTATTTT
TRBV16	TRBD1	NA	TRBJ2-3	CASSQFRTGSTDTQYF	TGTGCCAGCAGCCAATTCAGGACAGGGAGCACAGATACGCAGTATTTT
TRBV7-6	NA	few	TRBJ2-2	CASSPLEDTNTGELFF	TGTGCCAGCAGCCCGCTTGAAGACACAAACACCGGGGAGCTGTTTTTT
TRBV30	TRBD2	NA	TRBJ2-7	CAWSGRYEQYF	TGTGCCTGGAGCGGGAGGTACGAGCAGTACTTC
TRBV7-9	NA	NA	TRBJ1-6	CASSPEGGGGNSPLHF	TGTGCCAGCAGCCCGGAGGGAGGTGGCGGTAATTCACCCCTCCACTTT
TRBV4-1	TRBD1	NA	TRBJ2-1	CASSQLTGAYNEQFF	TGCGCCAGCAGCCAACTTACAGGGGCCTACAATGAGCAGTTCTTC
TRBV5-1	TRBD1	NA	TRBJ1-1	CASSLETGQSTEAFF	TGCGCCAGCAGCTTGGAGACAGGGCAGTCCACTGAAGCTTTCTTT
TRBV19	NA	NA	TRBJ1-2	CASSIARGIRGYTF	TGTGCCAGTAGTATAGCCAGGGGCATCCGTGGCTACACCTTC
TRBV12-3/TRBV12-4	NA	NA	TRBJ1-2	CASRETLNYGYTF	TGTGCCAGCAGGGAGACTCTGAACTATGGCTACACCTTC